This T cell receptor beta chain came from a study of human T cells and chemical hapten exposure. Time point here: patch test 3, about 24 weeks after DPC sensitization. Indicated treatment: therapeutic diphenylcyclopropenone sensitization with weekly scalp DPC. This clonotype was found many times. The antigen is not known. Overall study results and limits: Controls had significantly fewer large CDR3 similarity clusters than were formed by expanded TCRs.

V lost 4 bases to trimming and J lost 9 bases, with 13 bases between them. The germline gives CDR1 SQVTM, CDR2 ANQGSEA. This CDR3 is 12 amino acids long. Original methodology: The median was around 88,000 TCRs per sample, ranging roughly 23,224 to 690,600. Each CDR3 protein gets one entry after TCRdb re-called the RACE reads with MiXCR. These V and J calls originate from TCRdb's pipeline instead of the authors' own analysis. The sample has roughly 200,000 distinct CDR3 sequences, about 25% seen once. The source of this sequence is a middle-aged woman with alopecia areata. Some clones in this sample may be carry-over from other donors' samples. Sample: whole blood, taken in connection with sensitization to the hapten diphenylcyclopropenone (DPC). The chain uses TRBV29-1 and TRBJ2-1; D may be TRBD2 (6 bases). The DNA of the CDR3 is TGCAGCGTTGGCCCGGGAGAGAGTGAGCAGTTCTTC. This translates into CSVGPGESEQFF.